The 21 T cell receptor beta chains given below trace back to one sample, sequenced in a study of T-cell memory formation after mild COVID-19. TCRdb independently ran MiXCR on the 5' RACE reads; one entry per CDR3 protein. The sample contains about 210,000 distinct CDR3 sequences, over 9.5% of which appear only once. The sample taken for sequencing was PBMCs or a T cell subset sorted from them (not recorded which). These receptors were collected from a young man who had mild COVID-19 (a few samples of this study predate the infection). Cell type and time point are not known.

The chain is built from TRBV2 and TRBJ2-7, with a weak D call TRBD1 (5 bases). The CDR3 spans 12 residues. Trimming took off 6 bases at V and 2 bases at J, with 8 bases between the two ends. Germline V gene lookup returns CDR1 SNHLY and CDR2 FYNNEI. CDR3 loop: CASRRQTYEQYF. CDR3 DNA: TGTGCCAGCAGGCGACAGACCTACGAGCAGTACTTC.

The CDR3 coding sequence is TGTGCCAGCAGCGCAGCCGTGACAGTTAAAGAGACCCAGTACTTC. Protein sequence: CASSAAVTVKETQYF. The chain employs TRBV3-1 and TRBJ2-5, with D possibly being TRBD1 (5 bases). The CDR3 spans 15 residues. Germline CDR1 is LGHDT and CDR2 is YNNKEL (reference sequence). The V end lost 5 bases, the J end lost 3 bases, and 16 bases lay between the germline ends.

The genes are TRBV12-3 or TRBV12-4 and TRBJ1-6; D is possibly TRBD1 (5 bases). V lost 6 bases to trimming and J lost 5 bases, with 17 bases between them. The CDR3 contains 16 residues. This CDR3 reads CASSARSGVNNSPLHF. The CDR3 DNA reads TGTGCCAGCAGCGCCCGTTCGGGGGTGAATAATTCACCCCTCCACTTT.

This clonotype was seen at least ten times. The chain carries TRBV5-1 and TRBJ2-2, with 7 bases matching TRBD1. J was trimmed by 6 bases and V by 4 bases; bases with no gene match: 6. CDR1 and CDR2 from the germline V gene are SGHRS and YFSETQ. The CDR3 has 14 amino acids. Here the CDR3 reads CASSTQGVPGELFF. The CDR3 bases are TGCGCCAGCAGCACGCAGGGGGTACCCGGGGAGCTGTTTTTT.

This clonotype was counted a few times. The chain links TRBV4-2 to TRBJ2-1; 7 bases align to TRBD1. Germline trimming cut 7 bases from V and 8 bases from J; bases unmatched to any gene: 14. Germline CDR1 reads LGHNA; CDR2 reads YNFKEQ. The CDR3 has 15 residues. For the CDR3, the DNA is TGTGCCAGCACGCTAACCGGGACAGTTGGCCATGAGCAGTTCTTC. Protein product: CASTLTGTVGHEQFF.

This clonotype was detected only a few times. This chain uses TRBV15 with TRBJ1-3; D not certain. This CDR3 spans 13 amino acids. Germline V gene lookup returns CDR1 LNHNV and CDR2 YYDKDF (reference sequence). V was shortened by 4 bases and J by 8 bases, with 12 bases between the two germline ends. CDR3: CATSTQLGDTIYF. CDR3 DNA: TGTGCCACCAGCACCCAACTCGGAGACACCATATATTTT.

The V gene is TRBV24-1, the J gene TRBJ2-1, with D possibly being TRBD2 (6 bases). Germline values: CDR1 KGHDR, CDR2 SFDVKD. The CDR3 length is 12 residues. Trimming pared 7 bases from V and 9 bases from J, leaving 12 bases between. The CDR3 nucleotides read TGTGCCACCAGCATTGTGGGGGGTGAGCAGTTCTTC. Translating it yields CATSIVGGEQFF.

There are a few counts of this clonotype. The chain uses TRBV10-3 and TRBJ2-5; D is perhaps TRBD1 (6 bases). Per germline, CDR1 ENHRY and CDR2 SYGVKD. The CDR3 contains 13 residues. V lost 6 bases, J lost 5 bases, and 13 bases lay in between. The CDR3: CAISGQQWETQYF. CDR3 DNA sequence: TGTGCCATCAGCGGACAGCAATGGGAGACCCAGTACTTC.

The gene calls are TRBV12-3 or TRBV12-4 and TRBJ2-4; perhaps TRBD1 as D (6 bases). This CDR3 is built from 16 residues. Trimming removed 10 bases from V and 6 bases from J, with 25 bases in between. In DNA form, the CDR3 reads TGTGCCACCCCTCTTCTGGGGGCTAAACAGGGAAACATTCAGTACTTC. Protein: CATPLLGAKQGNIQYF.

The CDR3 nucleotides are TGTGCCAGCAGTGACTCTGACAGCAATTACGAGCAGTACTTC. Its translation: CASSDSDSNYEQYF. The chain links TRBV25-1 to TRBJ2-7; perhaps TRBD1 as D (5 bases). This CDR3 region has 14 residues. V dropped 3 bases and J dropped 4 bases, with 13 bases sitting between them. The germline gives CDR1 MGHDK, CDR2 SYGVNS.

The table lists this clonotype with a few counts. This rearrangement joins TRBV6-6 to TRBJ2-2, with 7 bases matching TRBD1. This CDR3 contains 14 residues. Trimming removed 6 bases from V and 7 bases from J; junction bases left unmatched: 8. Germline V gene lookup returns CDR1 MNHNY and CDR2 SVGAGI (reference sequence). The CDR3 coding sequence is TGTGCCAGCAGACGACAGGGACGTAACGGGGAGCTGTTTTTT. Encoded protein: CASRRQGRNGELFF.

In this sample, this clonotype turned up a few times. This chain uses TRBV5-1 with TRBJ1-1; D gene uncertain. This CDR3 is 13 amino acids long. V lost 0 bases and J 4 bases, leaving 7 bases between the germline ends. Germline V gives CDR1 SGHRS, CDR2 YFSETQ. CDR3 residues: CASSLVGSTEAFF. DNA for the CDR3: TGCGCCAGCAGCTTGGTAGGGAGCACTGAAGCTTTCTTT. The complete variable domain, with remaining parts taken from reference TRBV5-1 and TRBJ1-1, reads KAGVTQTPRYLIKTRGQQVTLSCSPISGHRSVSWYQQTPGQGLQFLFEYFSETQRNKGNFPGRFSGRQFSNSRSEMNVSTLELGDSALYLCASSLVGSTEAFFGQGTRLTVV.

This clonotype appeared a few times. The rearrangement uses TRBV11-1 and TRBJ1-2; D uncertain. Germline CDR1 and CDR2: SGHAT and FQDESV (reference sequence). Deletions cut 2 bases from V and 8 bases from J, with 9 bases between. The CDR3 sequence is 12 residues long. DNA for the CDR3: TGTGCCAGCAGCTTATGGAGAGAGGGCTACACCTTC. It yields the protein CASSLWREGYTF.

The CDR3 sequence: CASSQRTGGPEAFF. The CDR3 coding sequence is TGTGCCAGCTCCCAGCGGACAGGGGGGCCTGAAGCTTTCTTT. The chain uses TRBV18 and TRBJ1-1, with 10 positions matching TRBD1. J was trimmed by 6 bases and V by 6 bases; bases with no gene match: 7. The CDR3 is 14 residues long. Germline-derived CDR1 and CDR2 are KGHSH and LQKENI.

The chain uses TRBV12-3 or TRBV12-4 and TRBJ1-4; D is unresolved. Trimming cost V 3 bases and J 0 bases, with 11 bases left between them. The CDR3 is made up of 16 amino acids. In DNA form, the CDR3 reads TGTGCCAGCAGTTTCACCCGAGCTGCAACTAATGAAAAACTGTTTTTT. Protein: CASSFTRAATNEKLFF.

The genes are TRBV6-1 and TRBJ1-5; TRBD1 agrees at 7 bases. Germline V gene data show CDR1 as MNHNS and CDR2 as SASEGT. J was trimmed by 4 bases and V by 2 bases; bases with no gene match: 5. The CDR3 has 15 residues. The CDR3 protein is CASSERGQPNQPQHF. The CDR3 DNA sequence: TGTGCCAGCAGTGAAAGGGGGCAACCTAATCAGCCCCAGCATTTT.

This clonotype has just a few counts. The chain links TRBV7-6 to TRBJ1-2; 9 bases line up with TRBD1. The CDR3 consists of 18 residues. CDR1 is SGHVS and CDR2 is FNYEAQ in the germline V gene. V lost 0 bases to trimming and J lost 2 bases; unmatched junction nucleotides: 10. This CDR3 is CASSLAAGTGPTNYGYTF. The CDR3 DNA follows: TGTGCCAGCAGCTTAGCCGCCGGGACAGGGCCAACGAACTATGGCTACACCTTC. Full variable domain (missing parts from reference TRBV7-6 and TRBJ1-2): GAGVSQSPRYKVTKRGQDVALRCDPISGHVSLYWYRQALGQGPEFLTYFNYEAQQDKSGLPNDRFSAERPEGSISTLTIQRTEQRDSAMYRCASSLAAGTGPTNYGYTFGSGTRLTVV.

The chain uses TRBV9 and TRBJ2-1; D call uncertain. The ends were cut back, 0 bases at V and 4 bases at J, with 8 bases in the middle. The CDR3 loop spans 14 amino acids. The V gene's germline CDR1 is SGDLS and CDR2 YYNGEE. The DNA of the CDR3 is TGTGCCAGCAGCGTAGTTGGCACATACAATGAGCAGTTCTTC. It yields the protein CASSVVGTYNEQFF.

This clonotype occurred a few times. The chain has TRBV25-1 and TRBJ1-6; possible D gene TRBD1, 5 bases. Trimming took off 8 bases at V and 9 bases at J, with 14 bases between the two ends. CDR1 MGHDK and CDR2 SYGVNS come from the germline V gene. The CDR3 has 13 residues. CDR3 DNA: TGTGCCAGCTCCCAGGGTTGGGCTTCACCCCTCCACTTT. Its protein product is CASSQGWASPLHF.

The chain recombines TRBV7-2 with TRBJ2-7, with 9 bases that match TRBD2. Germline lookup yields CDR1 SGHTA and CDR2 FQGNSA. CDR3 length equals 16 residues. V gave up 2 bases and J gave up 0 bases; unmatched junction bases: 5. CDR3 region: CASSLYSGGLSYEQYF. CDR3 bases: TGTGCCAGCAGCTTATATAGCGGGGGCCTCTCCTACGAGCAGTACTTC.

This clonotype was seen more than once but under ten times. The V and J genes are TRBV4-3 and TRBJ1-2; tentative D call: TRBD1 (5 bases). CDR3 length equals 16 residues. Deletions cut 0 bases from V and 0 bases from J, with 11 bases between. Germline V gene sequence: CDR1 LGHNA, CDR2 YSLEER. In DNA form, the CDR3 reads TGCGCCAGCAGCCAAGAGGGACCGAACACTAACTATGGCTACACCTTC. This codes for CASSQEGPNTNYGYTF.